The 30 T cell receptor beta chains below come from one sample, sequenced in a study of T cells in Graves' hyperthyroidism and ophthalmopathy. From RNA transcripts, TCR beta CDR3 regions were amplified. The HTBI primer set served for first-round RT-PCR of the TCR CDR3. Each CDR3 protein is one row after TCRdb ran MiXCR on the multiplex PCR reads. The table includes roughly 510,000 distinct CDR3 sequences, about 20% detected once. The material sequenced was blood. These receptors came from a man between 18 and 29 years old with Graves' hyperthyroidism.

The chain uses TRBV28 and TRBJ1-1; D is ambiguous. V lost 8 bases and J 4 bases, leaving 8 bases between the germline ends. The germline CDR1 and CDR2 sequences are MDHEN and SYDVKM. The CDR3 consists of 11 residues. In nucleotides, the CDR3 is TGTGCCAGCCCAAGTCTCACTGAAGCTTTCTTT. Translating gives CASPSLTEAFF. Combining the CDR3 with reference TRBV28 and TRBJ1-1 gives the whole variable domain DVKVTQSSRYLVKRTGEKVFLECVQDMDHENMFWYRQDPGLGLRLIYFSYDVKMKEKGDIPEGYSVSREKKERFSLILESASTNQTSMYLCASPSLTEAFFGQGTRLTVV.

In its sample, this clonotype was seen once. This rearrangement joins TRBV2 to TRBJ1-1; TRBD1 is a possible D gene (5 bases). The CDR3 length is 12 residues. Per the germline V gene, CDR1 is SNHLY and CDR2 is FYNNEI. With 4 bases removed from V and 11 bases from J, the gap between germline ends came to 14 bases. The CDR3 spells CASSARGFDAFF. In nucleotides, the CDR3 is TGTGCCAGCAGTGCAAGGGGATTTGACGCTTTCTTT.

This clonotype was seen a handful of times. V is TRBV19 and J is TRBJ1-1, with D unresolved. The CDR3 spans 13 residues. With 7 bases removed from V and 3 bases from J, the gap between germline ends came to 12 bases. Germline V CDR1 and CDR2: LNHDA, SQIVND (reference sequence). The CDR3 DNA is TGTGCCAGTAACCCCGGTGCGCACACTGAAGCTTTCTTT. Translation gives CASNPGAHTEAFF.

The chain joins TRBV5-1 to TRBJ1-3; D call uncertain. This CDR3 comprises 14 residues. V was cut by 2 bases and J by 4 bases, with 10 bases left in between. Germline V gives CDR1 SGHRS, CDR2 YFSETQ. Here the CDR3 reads CASSFDRSGNTIYF. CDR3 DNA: TGCGCCAGCAGCTTCGACCGGTCAGGAAACACCATATATTTT. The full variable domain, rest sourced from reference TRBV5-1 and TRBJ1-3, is KAGVTQTPRYLIKTRGQQVTLSCSPISGHRSVSWYQQTPGQGLQFLFEYFSETQRNKGNFPGRFSGRQFSNSRSEMNVSTLELGDSALYLCASSFDRSGNTIYFGEGSWLTVV.

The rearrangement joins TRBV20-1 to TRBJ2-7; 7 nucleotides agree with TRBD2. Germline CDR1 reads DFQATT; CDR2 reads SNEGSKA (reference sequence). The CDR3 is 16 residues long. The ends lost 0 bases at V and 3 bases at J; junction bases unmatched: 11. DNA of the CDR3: TGCAGTGCTAGAGATCGTTGGGCTAGCGGAGGCTACGAGCAGTACTTC. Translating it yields CSARDRWASGGYEQYF.

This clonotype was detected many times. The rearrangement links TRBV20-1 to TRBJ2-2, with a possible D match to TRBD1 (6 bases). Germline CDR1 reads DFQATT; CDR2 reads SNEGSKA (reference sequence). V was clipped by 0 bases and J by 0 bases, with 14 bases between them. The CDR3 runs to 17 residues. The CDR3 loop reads CSARDLDQGTNTGELFF. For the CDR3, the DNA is TGCAGTGCTAGAGATCTCGACCAGGGGACGAACACCGGGGAGCTGTTTTTT.

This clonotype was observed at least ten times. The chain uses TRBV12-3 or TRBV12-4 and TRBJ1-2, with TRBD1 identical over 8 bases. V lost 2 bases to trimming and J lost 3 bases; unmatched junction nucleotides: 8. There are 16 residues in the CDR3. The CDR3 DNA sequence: TGTGCCAGCAGTTTAACCCCGAAACAGGGGGACTATGGCTACACCTTC. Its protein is CASSLTPKQGDYGYTF.

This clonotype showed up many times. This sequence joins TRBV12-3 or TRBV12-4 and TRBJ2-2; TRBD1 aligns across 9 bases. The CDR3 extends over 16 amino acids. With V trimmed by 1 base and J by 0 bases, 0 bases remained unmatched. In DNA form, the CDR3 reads TGTGCCAGCAGTTTAGGGACAGGGGCGAACACCGGGGAGCTGTTTTTT. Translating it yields CASSLGTGANTGELFF.

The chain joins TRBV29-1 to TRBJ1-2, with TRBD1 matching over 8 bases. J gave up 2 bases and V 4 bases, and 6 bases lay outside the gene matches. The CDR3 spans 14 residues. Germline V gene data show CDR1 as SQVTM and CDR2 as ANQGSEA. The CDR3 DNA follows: TGCAGCGTTGTGGAGACAGGGGAAAACTATGGCTACACCTTC. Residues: CSVVETGENYGYTF.

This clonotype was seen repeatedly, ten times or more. CDR3 residues: CASNLIGRSTEAFF. The CDR3 DNA is TGCGCCAGCAACCTCATAGGCAGGAGCACTGAAGCTTTCTTT. The V call is TRBV4-1, the J call TRBJ1-1, with D hard to call. The germline V gene encodes CDR1 MGHRA and CDR2 YSYEKL. The CDR3 has 14 residues. The V end lost 7 bases, the J end lost 4 bases, and 16 bases lay between the germline ends.

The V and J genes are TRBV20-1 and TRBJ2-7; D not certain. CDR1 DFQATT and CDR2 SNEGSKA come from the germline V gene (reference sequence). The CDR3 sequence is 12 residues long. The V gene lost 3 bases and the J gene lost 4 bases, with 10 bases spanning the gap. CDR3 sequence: CSARDRNYEQYF. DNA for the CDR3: TGCAGTGCTAGGGACCGAAATTACGAGCAGTACTTC.

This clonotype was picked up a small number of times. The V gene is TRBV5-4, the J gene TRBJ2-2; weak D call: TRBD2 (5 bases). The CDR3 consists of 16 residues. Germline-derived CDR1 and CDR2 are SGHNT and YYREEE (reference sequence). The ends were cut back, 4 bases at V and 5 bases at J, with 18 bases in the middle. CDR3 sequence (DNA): TGTGCCAGCAGCGGGCCCCAAGCGCGAGGGACCGGGGAGCTGTTTTTT. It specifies CASSGPQARGTGELFF.

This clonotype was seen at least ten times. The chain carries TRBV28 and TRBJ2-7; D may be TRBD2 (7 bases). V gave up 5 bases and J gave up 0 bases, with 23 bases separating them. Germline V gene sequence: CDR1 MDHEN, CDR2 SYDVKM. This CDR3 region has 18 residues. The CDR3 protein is CASSTAMGGGDNSYEQYF. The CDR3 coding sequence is TGTGCCAGCAGTACCGCTATGGGGGGAGGGGACAACTCCTACGAGCAGTACTTC.

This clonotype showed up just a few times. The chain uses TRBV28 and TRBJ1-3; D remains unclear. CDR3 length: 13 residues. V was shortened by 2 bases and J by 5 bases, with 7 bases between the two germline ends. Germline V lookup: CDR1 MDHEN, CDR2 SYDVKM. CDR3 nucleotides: TGTGCCAGCAGTTTACCTCAGCGAAACACCATATATTTT. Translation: CASSLPQRNTIYF.

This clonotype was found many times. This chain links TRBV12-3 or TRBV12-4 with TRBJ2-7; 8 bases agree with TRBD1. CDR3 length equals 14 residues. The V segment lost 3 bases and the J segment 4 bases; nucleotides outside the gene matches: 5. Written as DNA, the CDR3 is TGTGCCAGCAGTTTGACAGGGGACCTTTACGAGCAGTACTTC. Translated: CASSLTGDLYEQYF.

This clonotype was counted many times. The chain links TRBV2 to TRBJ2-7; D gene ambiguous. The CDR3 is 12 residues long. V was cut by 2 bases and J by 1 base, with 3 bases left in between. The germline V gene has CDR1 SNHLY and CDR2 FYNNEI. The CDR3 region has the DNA TGTGCCAGCAGTGAATCATCCTACGAGCAGTACTTC. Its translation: CASSESSYEQYF.

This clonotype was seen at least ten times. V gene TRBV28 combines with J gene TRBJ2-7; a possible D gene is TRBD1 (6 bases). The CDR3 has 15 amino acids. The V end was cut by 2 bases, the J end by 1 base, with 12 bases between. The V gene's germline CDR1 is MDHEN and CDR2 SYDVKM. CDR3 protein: CASSLTLGQSYEQYF. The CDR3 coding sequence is TGTGCCAGCAGTTTAACCCTCGGACAGTCCTACGAGCAGTACTTC.

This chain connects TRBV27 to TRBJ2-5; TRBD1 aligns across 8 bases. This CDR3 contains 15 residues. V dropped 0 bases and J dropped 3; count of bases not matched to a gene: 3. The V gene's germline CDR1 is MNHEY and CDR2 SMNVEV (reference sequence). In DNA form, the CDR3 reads TGTGCCAGCAGTTTATCGATACAGGGGGAAGAGACCCAGTACTTC. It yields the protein CASSLSIQGEETQYF.

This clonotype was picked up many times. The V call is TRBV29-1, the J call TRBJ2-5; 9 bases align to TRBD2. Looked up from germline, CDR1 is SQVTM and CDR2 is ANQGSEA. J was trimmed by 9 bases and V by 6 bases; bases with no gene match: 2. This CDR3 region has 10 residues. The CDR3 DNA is TGCAGCGTAGTAGCGGGGGCCCAGTACTTC. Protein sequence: CSVVAGAQYF.

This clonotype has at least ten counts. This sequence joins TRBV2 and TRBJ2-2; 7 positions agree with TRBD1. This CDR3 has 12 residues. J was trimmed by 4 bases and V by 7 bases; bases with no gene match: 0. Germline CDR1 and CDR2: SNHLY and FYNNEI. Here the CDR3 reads CASTGGTGELFF. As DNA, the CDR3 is TGTGCCAGCACAGGGGGCACCGGGGAGCTGTTTTTT.

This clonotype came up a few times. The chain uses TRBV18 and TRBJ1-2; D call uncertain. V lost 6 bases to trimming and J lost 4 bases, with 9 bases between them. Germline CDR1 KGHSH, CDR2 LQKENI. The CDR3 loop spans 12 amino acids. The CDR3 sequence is CASSPAVYGYTF. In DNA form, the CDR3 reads TGTGCCAGCTCCCCAGCGGTCTATGGCTACACCTTC.

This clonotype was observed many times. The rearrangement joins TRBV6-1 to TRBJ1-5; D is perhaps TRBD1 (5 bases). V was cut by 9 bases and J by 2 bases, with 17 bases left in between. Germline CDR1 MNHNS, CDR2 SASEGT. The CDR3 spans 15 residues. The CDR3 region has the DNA TGTGCCAGTTGCAGGGAGGAATACGGCAATCAGCCCCAGCATTTT. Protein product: CASCREEYGNQPQHF.

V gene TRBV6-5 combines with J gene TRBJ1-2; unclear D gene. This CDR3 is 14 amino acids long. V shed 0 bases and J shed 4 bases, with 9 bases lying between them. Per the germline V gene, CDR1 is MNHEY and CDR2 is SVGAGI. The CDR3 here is CASSYSRAGYGYTF. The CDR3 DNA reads TGTGCCAGCAGTTACTCGAGGGCGGGCTATGGCTACACCTTC.

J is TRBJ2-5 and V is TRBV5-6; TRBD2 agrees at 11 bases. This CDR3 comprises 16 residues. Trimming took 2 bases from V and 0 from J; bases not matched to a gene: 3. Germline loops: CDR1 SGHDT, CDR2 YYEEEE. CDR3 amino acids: CASSFSGGGDQETQYF. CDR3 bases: TGTGCCAGCAGCTTTAGCGGGGGGGGAGACCAAGAGACCCAGTACTTC.

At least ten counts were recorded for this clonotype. CDR3 nucleotides: TGTGCCAGCAGCGAGTTCAGGGCAGGGGGGAACACTGAAGCTTTCTTT. Translation: CASSEFRAGGNTEAFF. The J gene is TRBJ1-1, the V gene TRBV9, with 7 bases fitting TRBD1. The germline V gene encodes CDR1 SGDLS and CDR2 YYNGEE. J lost 1 base, V lost 3 bases, and 9 bases had no gene match. The CDR3 sequence is 16 residues long.

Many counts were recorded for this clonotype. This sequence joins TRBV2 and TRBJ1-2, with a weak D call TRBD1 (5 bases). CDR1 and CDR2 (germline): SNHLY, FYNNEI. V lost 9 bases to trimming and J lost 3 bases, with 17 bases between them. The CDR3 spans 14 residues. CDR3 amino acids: CARDSIDRDYGYTF. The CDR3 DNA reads TGTGCCAGAGATTCTATTGACAGAGACTATGGCTACACCTTC. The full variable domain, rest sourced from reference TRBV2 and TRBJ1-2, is EPEVTQTPSHQVTQMGQEVILRCVPISNHLYFYWYRQILGQKVEFLVSFYNNEISEKSEIFDDQFSVERPDGSNFTLKIRSTKLEDSAMYFCARDSIDRDYGYTFGSGTRLTVV.

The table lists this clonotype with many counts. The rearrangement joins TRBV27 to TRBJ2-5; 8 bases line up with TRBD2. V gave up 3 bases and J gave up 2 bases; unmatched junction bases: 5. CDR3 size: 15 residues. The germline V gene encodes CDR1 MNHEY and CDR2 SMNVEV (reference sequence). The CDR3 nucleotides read TGTGCCAGCAGTTTCTGGCGGGGGGCGCAAGAGACCCAGTACTTC. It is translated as CASSFWRGAQETQYF.

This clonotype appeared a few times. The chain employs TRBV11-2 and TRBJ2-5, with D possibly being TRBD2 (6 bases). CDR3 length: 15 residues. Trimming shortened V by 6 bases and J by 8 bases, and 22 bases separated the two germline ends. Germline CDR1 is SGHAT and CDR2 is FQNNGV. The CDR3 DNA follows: TGTGCCAGCAGTCCCTTGGTTTGGCGGGGAGAAACCCAGTACTTC. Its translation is CASSPLVWRGETQYF.

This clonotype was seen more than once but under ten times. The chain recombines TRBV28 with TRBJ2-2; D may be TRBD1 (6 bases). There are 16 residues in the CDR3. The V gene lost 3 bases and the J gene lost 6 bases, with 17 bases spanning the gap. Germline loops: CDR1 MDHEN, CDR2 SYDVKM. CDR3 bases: TGTGCCAGCAGTTTGACAGGATCTACCCTCGCCGGGGAGCTGTTTTTT. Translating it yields CASSLTGSTLAGELFF.

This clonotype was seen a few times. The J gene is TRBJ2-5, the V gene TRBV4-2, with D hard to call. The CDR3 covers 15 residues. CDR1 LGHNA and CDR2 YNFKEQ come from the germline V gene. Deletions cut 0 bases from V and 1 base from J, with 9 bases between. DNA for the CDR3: TGTGCCAGCAGCCAAGATAGAACGGTCCAAGAGACCCAGTACTTC. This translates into CASSQDRTVQETQYF.